This TCR beta chain was observed in a study of T-cell memory formation after mild COVID-19. General observations from the study: Contracting clones localized mainly to CM and EM when CD4+ and mainly to EMRA when CD8+.

Germline CDR1 is ENHRY and CDR2 is SYGVKD. The V end lost 4 bases, the J end lost 6 bases, and 18 bases lay between the germline ends. CDR3 length equals 15 residues. TCRdb passed the 5' RACE reads through MiXCR, listing each CDR3 protein once. The sample contains hundreds of thousands of distinct CDR3 sequences, less than 25% of which appear only once. As regards this clonotype: Its target is unknown.

The chain has TRBV10-3 and TRBJ1-2; D unresolved. This receptor was taken from an adult woman who had mild COVID-19 (a few samples of this study predate the infection). Cell type and time point are not known. Sequencing used PBMCs or a T cell subset sorted from them (not recorded which). The CDR3 region has the DNA TGTGCCATCAGTGTTTCTCAGGAATCGATAAATGGCTACACCTTC. Protein: CAISVSQESINGYTF.